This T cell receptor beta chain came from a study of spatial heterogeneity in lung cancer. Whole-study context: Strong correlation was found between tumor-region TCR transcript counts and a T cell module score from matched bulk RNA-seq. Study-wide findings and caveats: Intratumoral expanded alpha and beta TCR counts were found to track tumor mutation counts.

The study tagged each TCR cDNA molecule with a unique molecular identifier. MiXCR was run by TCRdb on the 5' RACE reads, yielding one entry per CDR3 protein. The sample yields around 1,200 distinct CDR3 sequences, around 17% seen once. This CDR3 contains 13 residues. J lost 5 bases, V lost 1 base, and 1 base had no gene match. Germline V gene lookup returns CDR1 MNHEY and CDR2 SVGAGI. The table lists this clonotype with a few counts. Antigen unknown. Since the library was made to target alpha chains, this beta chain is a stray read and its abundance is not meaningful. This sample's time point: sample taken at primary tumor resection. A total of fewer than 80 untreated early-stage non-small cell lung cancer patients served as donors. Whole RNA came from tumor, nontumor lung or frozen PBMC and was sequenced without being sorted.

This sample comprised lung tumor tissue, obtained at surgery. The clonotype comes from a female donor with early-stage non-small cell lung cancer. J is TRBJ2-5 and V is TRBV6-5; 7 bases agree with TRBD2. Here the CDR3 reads CASSYLGGETQYF. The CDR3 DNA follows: TGTGCCAGCAGTTACTTGGGAGGGGAGACCCAGTACTTC.